Listed here is a single T cell receptor (beta chain). The CDR3 contains 16 residues. V was pared by 1 base and J by 0 bases, with 9 bases between. Germline V gene lookup returns CDR1 LNHDA and CDR2 SQIVND (reference sequence). The protocol was immunoSEQ multiplex PCR, while the TCRdb copy is restricted to in-frame clones and leaves out a portion. The data hold 250,000 to 350,000 clones, with about 93% observed a single time. Participants' reported clinical history set cohort assignment. This entry is derived from a study of blood T cell repertoires in COVID-19. Study-wide context: Sources were T cells, B-cell-depleted T cells, or PBMCs; the material itself was cDNA or gDNA.

Sequencing used PBMCs or T cells enriched from blood (not recorded which). The genes are TRBV19 and TRBJ2-2; perhaps TRBD2 as D (6 bases). This receptor was identified in a woman aged 30 to 39 who had recovered from COVID-19. The chain's CDR3 is CASSIGSGPNTGELFF. CDR3 coding DNA: TGTGCCAGTAGTATAGGGAGCGGGCCGAACACCGGGGAGCTGTTTTTT.